The T cell receptor beta chain described here comes from a study of blood T cell repertoires in COVID-19. Study in general: The United States, Italy and Spain were the sources of the acute and convalescent COVID-19 samples.

Trimming left V 1 base short and J 5 bases short, with 14 bases between. The germline V gene has CDR1 SGHNT and CDR2 YENEEA. The CDR3 length is 15 residues. Repertoires were generated with immunoSEQ multiplex PCR, while TCRdb's copy carries only in-frame clones and drops some. The sample holds about 530,000 clones, 85% to 90% seen once. Patients at the Seattle site were enrolled during active infection and followed longitudinally. The J gene is TRBJ2-5, the V gene TRBV11-3; D is perhaps TRBD2 (6 bases). The receptor was isolated from a woman aged 50 to 65 with COVID-19, enrolled during active disease. Sequencing was done on a sample of peripheral blood. The DNA for the CDR3 is TGTGCCAGCAGCTTAGGACCGGGACTGAGGGAGACCCAGTACTTC. Protein product: CASSLGPGLRETQYF.